These T cell receptor beta chains were read from a single sample in a study of patients and donors after allogeneic stem cell transplantation. TCRdb redid the calling of the RT-PCR reads with MiXCR, one entry per CDR3 protein. The top ten clones hold roughly 6.4% of a sample with about a million distinct CDR3 sequences, roughly 18% of them seen once. Material for sequencing was blood, either unsorted or a sorted T cell fraction (not recorded which). These receptors originate from a human donor who was either an allogeneic HSCT recipient or a stem cell or donor lymphocyte infusion donor (not recorded which). It is not recorded whose cells these are; they may come from a transplant donor. Each CDR3 is given with its conserved first and last residue. The D gene is left open where the match is weak. The listing skips clone size in some rows; elsewhere it reads once, few, many or a size class.

D: .; J: TRBJ2-7; size: few; V: TRBV29-1; CDR3: CSVGTGSGYEQYF; DNA: TGCAGCGTTGGCACCGGCTCCGGGTACGAGCAGTACTTC
D: .; J: TRBJ2-2; size: few; V: TRBV20-1; CDR3: CSARDPGSVTGELFF; DNA: TGCAGTGCTAGAGATCCGGGTAGCGTCACCGGGGAGCTGTTTTTT
D: .; J: TRBJ2-7; size: few; V: TRBV20-1; CDR3: CSARDPDGVPGYEQYF; DNA: TGCAGTGCTAGAGATCCGGACGGTGTCCCGGGATACGAGCAGTACTTC
D: TRBD2; J: TRBJ2-1; size: few; V: TRBV19; CDR3: CASSMYSSGSHNEQFF; DNA: TGTGCCAGTAGTATGTATTCTAGCGGGAGTCACAATGAGCAGTTCTTC
D: TRBD2; J: TRBJ2-7; size: .; V: TRBV5-1; CDR3: CASSLALREANSYEQYF; DNA: TGCGCCAGCAGCTTGGCCCTCCGGGAGGCCAACTCCTACGAGCAGTACTTC
D: .; J: TRBJ1-1; size: .; V: TRBV12-3/TRBV12-4; CDR3: CASTPHGGTEAFF; DNA: TGTGCCAGCACCCCTCACGGGGGCACTGAAGCTTTCTTT
D: TRBD1; J: TRBJ1-2; size: few; V: TRBV25-1; CDR3: CASSPPGQGRSGHGYTF; DNA: TGTGCCAGCAGTCCTCCGGGACAGGGAAGGAGTGGCCATGGCTACACCTTC
D: TRBD1; J: TRBJ2-5; size: few; V: TRBV5-1; CDR3: CASSLLGQGAETQYF; DNA: TGCGCCAGCAGCTTGCTGGGACAGGGGGCAGAGACCCAGTACTTC
D: TRBD1; J: TRBJ1-1; size: few; V: TRBV7-9; CDR3: CASSQGQGALAFF; DNA: TGTGCCAGCAGCCAAGGACAGGGGGCCCTGGCTTTCTTT
D: TRBD1; J: TRBJ2-7; size: few; V: TRBV27; CDR3: CASRSRPDRPYEQYF; DNA: TGTGCCAGCAGATCTCGACCGGACAGGCCCTACGAGCAGTACTTC
D: .; J: TRBJ1-1; size: few; V: TRBV2; CDR3: CASSEDLSDTEAFF; DNA: TGTGCCAGCAGTGAGGACCTCTCGGATACTGAAGCTTTCTTT